The clone carrying this TCR beta chain was picked up one time. A junction end diverges from the germline sequence, so it may reflect a read error. These data come from a study of identifying expanded T cells in peripheral blood. The germline V gene encodes CDR1 SSHAT and CDR2 FNYEAQ (reference sequence). CDR3 length: 15 amino acids. The table came from immunoSEQ multiplex PCR; TCRdb's copy has only in-frame clones and leaves some out. The table lists some 78,000 clones, just under 85% of them singletons. This clonotype originated in a person aged 18 to 75 in good health. Sequences were obtained from blood. The chain joins TRBV7-7 to TRBJ2-5; 10 nucleotides match TRBD2. CDR3 sequence: CASSPRTSGQETQYF. In DNA, the CDR3 is TGTGCTAGCAGCCCTAGGACTAGCGGCCAAGAGACCCAGTACTTC.